This TCR beta chain was found in a study of T and B cells in COVID-19 patients. This clonotype is classed as large. Each TRB amplification used roughly 250-550 ng of genomic DNA from blood. Multiplex PCR with BIOMED2 TRB-A/B primer pools amplified TRB rearrangements. In TCRdb, the multiplex PCR reads were re-called with MiXCR into one record per CDR3 protein. Of 1,500 or so distinct CDR3 sequences listed, under 30% are singletons. Trimming removed 11 bases from V and 0 bases from J, with 13 bases in between. This CDR3 has 14 residues. Germline CDR1 reads LNHDA; CDR2 reads SQIVND (reference sequence). The sequence was obtained from a human donor with active COVID-19. The V call is TRBV19, the J call TRBJ2-2; D may match TRBD1 or TRBD2 (5 bases each). Material: blood. CDR3 nucleotides: TGTGCCTGTCGGACGGGACCGAACACCGGGGAGCTGTTTTTT. Translated: CACRTGPNTGELFF.